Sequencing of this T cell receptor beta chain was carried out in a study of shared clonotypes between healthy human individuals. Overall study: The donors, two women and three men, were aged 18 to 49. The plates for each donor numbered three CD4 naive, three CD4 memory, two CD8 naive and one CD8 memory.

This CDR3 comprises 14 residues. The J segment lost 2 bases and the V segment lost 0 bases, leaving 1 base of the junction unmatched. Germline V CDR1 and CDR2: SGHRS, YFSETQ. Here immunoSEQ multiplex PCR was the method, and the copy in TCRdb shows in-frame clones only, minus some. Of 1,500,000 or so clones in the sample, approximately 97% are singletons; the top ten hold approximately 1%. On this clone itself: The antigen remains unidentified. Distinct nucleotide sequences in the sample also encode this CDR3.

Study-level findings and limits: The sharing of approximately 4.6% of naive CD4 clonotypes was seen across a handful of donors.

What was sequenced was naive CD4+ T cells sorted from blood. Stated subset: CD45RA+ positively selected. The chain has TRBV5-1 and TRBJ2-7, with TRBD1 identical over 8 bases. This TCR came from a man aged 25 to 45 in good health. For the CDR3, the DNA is TGCGCCAGCAGCTTGGACAGGGGGACCTACGAGCAGTACTTC. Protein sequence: CASSLDRGTYEQYF.